Each of the 24 T cell receptor beta chains below was sequenced from the same sample in a study of T-cell reconstitution after alpha-beta-depleted transplantation in children. TCRbeta library preparation incorporated unique molecular identifiers. TCRdb used MiXCR to reprocess the PCR reads, holding one entry per CDR3 protein. This table holds about 460,000 distinct CDR3 sequences, approximately 12% found once. The starting material was PBMCs from the stem cell graft donor, obtained from the stem cell graft. These receptors originate from a human donor who donated a stem cell graft to a child with combined immunodeficiency.

This clonotype was detected ten times or more. This chain links TRBV9 with TRBJ2-7; weak D call: TRBD1 (6 bases). Germline CDR1 reads SGDLS; CDR2 reads YYNGEE. The CDR3 runs 16 residues. Trimming took 4 bases from V and 0 from J, leaving 17 bases between them. In nucleotides, the CDR3 is TGTGCCAGCAGCCCCCTCGGACAGCACCGCTCCTACGAGCAGTACTTC. Its translation is CASSPLGQHRSYEQYF. Looking up the rest from reference TRBV9 and TRBJ2-7 gives the full variable domain: DSGVTQTPKHLITATGQRVTLRCSPRSGDLSVYWYQQSLDQGLQFLIQYYNGEERAKGNILERFSAQQFPDLHSELNLSSLELGDSALYFCASSPLGQHRSYEQYFGPGTRLTVT.

This chain connects TRBV7-6 to TRBJ2-7; the D gene is possibly TRBD2 (6 bases). Trimming pared 0 bases from V and 4 bases from J, leaving 10 bases between. Germline values: CDR1 SGHVS, CDR2 FNYEAQ. The CDR3 spans 14 residues. The CDR3 loop is CASSLAEGGYEQYF. CDR3 bases: TGTGCCAGCAGCTTAGCGGAGGGCGGTTACGAGCAGTACTTC.

The chain couples TRBV6-5 to TRBJ2-1; TRBD2 aligns across 7 bases. In germline, CDR1 is MNHEY, CDR2 SVGAGI. With 0 bases clipped from V and 9 bases from J, the junction kept 11 bases outside the gene matches. The CDR3 is 16 residues long. This CDR3 reads CASSYSGRAETIEQFF. The CDR3 nucleotides read TGTGCCAGCAGTTACTCGGGGAGGGCCGAAACTATTGAGCAGTTCTTC.

The gene calls are TRBV20-1 and TRBJ2-3; TRBD1 might be the D (5 bases). The CDR3 runs 14 residues. Per germline, CDR1 DFQATT and CDR2 SNEGSKA (reference sequence). The CDR3 loop is CGFPGIKGSDTQYF. CDR3 coding DNA: TGCGGCTTTCCGGGCATAAAGGGGTCAGATACGCAGTATTTT.

This clonotype has a handful of counts. The V gene is TRBV5-1, the J gene TRBJ2-3, with 11 bases fitting TRBD2. Unmatched junction bases numbered 6, after V lost 1 base and J lost 5 bases. Germline V CDR1 and CDR2: SGHRS, YFSETQ. The CDR3 sequence is 16 residues long. The CDR3 nucleotides read TGCGCCAGCAGCTTGCGGACTAGCGGGTGGGAAGATACGCAGTATTTT. It encodes CASSLRTSGWEDTQYF.

This clonotype was observed a few times. This sequence joins TRBV12-3 or TRBV12-4 and TRBJ2-7, with D tentatively TRBD2 (6 bases). V lost 5 bases to trimming and J lost 6 bases, with 14 bases between them. The CDR3 sequence is 13 residues long. The CDR3 nucleotides are TGTGCCAGCAGTACTCCGGGAGCAGCCGAGCAGTACTTC. Translated: CASSTPGAAEQYF.

This clonotype occurred many times. CDR3 coding DNA: TGCAGCGTTGAAGTGAGCAATGAGCAGTTCTTC. It encodes CSVEVSNEQFF. The chain carries TRBV29-1 and TRBJ2-1; D unresolved. Trimming took off 1 base at V and 6 bases at J, with 4 bases between the two ends. CDR1 SQVTM and CDR2 ANQGSEA come from the germline V gene. This CDR3 has 11 residues.

The rearrangement links TRBV5-1 to TRBJ1-1, with D perhaps matching TRBD1 (5 bases). The germline V gene has CDR1 SGHRS and CDR2 YFSETQ. The germline V and J ends were trimmed by 0 bases and 1 base, with 10 bases remaining between them. The CDR3 sequence is 15 residues long. Here the CDR3 reads CASSLEQVGNTEAFF. In DNA form, the CDR3 reads TGCGCCAGCAGCTTGGAACAGGTGGGGAACACTGAAGCTTTCTTT.

This clonotype has just a few counts. J is TRBJ2-1 and V is TRBV24-1; no clear D gene. The CDR3 runs to 12 residues. Germline V gene sequence: CDR1 KGHDR, CDR2 SFDVKD. Trimming shortened V by 5 bases and J by 6 bases, and 7 bases separated the two germline ends. The CDR3 DNA reads TGTGCCACCAGTGCTCATACCAATGAGCAGTTCTTC. Amino acids: CATSAHTNEQFF.

This clonotype has more than one count but fewer than ten. The chain recombines TRBV14 with TRBJ1-1; 8 bases line up with TRBD1. Germline V gene lookup returns CDR1 SGHDN and CDR2 FVKESK. This CDR3 comprises 13 residues. Trimming at V came to 3 bases and at J to 6 bases, leaving 3 bases not matched to a gene. As DNA, the CDR3 is TGTGCCAGCAGCCAGACAGGGGTATCTGAAGCTTTCTTT. This sequence encodes CASSQTGVSEAFF.

The V and J genes are TRBV6-5 and TRBJ1-1; the D is unclear. CDR1 is MNHEY, CDR2 SVGAGI, per germline. The CDR3 totals 14 residues. V dropped 0 bases and J dropped 5 bases, with 10 bases sitting between them. DNA of the CDR3: TGTGCCAGCAGTTACTCGCAGAGGGAAACTGAAGCTTTCTTT. Protein sequence: CASSYSQRETEAFF.

At least ten counts were recorded for this clonotype. The chain carries TRBV13 and TRBJ2-1; 7 bases are a match to TRBD1. This CDR3 contains 14 residues. V lost 3 bases, J lost 10 bases, and 9 bases stayed unmatched. Looked up from germline, CDR1 is PRHDT and CDR2 is FYEKMQ (reference sequence). The CDR3 DNA reads TGTGCCAGCAGCTTTCGACAGGGTATAGGGGAGCAGTTCTTC. This sequence encodes CASSFRQGIGEQFF. Full variable domain (outside the CDR3, taken from reference TRBV13 and TRBJ2-1): AAGVIQSPRHLIKEKRETATLKCYPIPRHDTVYWYQQGPGQDPQFLISFYEKMQSDKGSIPDRFSAQQFSDYHSELNMSSLELGDSALYFCASSFRQGIGEQFFGPGTRLTVL.

The table lists this clonotype with a few counts. The chain has TRBV10-3 and TRBJ1-1, with D uncertain. In germline, CDR1 is ENHRY, CDR2 SYGVKD. Trimming left V 3 bases short and J 5 bases short, with 19 bases between. The CDR3 extends over 16 amino acids. The CDR3 DNA reads as TGTGCCATCAGTGAAAGGTCCCGAATCTCGGTGACTGAAGCTTTCTTT. This codes for CAISERSRISVTEAFF.

This clonotype has just a few counts. The chain uses TRBV30 and TRBJ1-5; no reliable D call. The CDR3 sequence is 15 residues long. V was pared by 1 base and J by 5 bases, with 15 bases between. Germline V lookup: CDR1 GTSNPN, CDR2 SVGIG (reference sequence). This chain's CDR3 is CAWSGDDGLYQPQHF. The CDR3 region has the DNA TGTGCCTGGAGTGGGGATGATGGTCTTTATCAGCCCCAGCATTTT.

Concerning this clonotype: This may be a read error, as it is one base from a much larger clone. This chain uses TRBV7-9 with TRBJ2-1, with 7 bases matching TRBD1. The CDR3 is made up of 15 amino acids. The V gene's germline CDR1 is SEHNR and CDR2 FQNEAQ (reference sequence). The DNA of the CDR3 is TGTGCCAGCAGCACGACAGGGAGTCCCTACAATGAGGAGTTCTTC. The encoded protein is CASSTTGSPYNEEFF.

This clonotype was seen at least ten times. The rearrangement links TRBV4-2 to TRBJ2-3; TRBD1 agrees at 9 bases. With V trimmed by 1 base and J by 1 base, 6 bases remained unmatched. The CDR3 covers 17 residues. Germline loops: CDR1 LGHNA, CDR2 YNFKEQ. CDR3 residues: CASSQGLQGAGTDTQYF. The CDR3, as DNA: TGTGCCAGCAGCCAAGGCCTACAGGGGGCTGGCACAGATACGCAGTATTTT.

This chain connects TRBV7-8 to TRBJ2-1; tentative D call: TRBD2 (6 bases). CDR3 length equals 13 residues. Germline values: CDR1 SGHVS, CDR2 FQNEAQ. The ends were cut back, 5 bases at V and 5 bases at J, with 10 bases in the middle. For the CDR3, the DNA is TGTGCCAGCAGCCCGGGACTGAACAATGAGCAGTTCTTC. This codes for CASSPGLNNEQFF.

This clonotype was seen many times. This chain links TRBV7-2 with TRBJ2-1; D may be TRBD2 (6 bases). Trimming shortened V by 6 bases and J by 9 bases, and 15 bases separated the two germline ends. There are 13 residues in the CDR3. Per the germline V gene, CDR1 is SGHTA and CDR2 is FQGNSA. The CDR3 here is CASRGSWGGEQFF. In DNA, the CDR3 is TGTGCCAGCAGGGGGTCCTGGGGAGGTGAGCAGTTCTTC.

This clonotype occurred many times. The chain couples TRBV5-1 to TRBJ2-5; 7 nucleotides align to TRBD1. CDR3 size: 13 residues. From germline, CDR1 is SGHRS and CDR2 YFSETQ. The junction had 5 bases not matched to a gene; V was cut back by 4 bases and J by 5 bases. The CDR3 sequence: CASSPGGWETQYF. Here the CDR3 DNA reads TGCGCCAGCAGCCCAGGGGGTTGGGAGACCCAGTACTTC. Together with reference TRBV5-1 and TRBJ2-5, the CDR3 gives the full variable domain: KAGVTQTPRYLIKTRGQQVTLSCSPISGHRSVSWYQQTPGQGLQFLFEYFSETQRNKGNFPGRFSGRQFSNSRSEMNVSTLELGDSALYLCASSPGGWETQYFGPGTRLLVL.

There are a few counts of this clonotype. CDR3 DNA: TGTGCCAGCGAATCCGGGACTAGCGGGAGGTCGTACCAAGAGACCCAGTACTTC. This sequence encodes CASESGTSGRSYQETQYF. V is TRBV27 and J is TRBJ2-5; TRBD2 matches at 15 bases. This CDR3 region has 18 residues. CDR1 is MNHEY, CDR2 SMNVEV, per germline (reference sequence). J was trimmed by 0 bases and V by 8 bases; bases with no gene match: 10.

This clonotype was counted only a few times. The V and J genes are TRBV20-1 and TRBJ2-1, with 7 bases lining up with TRBD2. V lost 0 bases, J lost 12 bases, and 5 bases stayed unmatched. Germline lookup yields CDR1 DFQATT and CDR2 SNEGSKA (reference sequence). This CDR3 has 12 amino acids. CDR3 protein: CSARDFQRGQFF. The CDR3 region has the DNA TGCAGTGCTAGAGATTTCCAGCGGGGGCAGTTCTTC.

This clonotype has a count of ten or more. This chain joins TRBV12-3 or TRBV12-4 and TRBJ1-6; D not resolved. Trimming took off 3 bases at V and 0 bases at J, with 12 bases between the two ends. This CDR3 comprises 17 residues. CDR3 sequence (DNA): TGTGCCAGCAGTTTTGTGAGGGCTTTCTCCTATAATTCACCCCTCCACTTT. This translates into CASSFVRAFSYNSPLHF.

This clonotype was counted a few times. The V gene is TRBV11-1, the J gene TRBJ2-7; 9 nucleotides agree with TRBD2. Germline V gene lookup returns CDR1 SGHAT and CDR2 FQDESV (reference sequence). Unmatched junction bases numbered 2, after V lost 7 bases and J lost 4 bases. CDR3 length: 12 residues. The CDR3 region has the DNA TGTGCCAGCACGGCGGGAGGGTACGAGCAGTACTTC. It specifies CASTAGGYEQYF.

This clonotype was recorded at least ten times. The rearrangement joins TRBV29-1 to TRBJ2-3; 9 bases are shared with TRBD1. V trimming: 8 bases; J trimming: 7 bases; junction bases outside the gene matches: 10. CDR1 is SQVTM and CDR2 is ANQGSEA in the germline V gene. The CDR3 length is 13 residues. For the CDR3, the DNA is TGCAGCTTCGCCGGGACAGGGTCGTATACGCAGTATTTT. Amino acids: CSFAGTGSYTQYF.